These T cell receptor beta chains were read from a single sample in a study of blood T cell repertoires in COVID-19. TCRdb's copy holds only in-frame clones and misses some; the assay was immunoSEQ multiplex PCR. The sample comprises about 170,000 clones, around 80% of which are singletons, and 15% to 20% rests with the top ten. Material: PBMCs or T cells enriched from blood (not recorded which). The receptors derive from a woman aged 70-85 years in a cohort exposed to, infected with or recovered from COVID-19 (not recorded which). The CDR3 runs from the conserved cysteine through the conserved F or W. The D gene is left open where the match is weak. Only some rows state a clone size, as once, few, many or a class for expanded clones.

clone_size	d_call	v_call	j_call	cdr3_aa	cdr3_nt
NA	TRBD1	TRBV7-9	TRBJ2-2	CASTNVGTGEVGELFF	TGTGCCAGCACCAACGTCGGGACAGGGGAGGTAGGGGAGCTGTTTTTT
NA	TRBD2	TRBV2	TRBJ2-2	CASSETSGITGELFF	TGTGCCAGCAGTGAGACTAGCGGGATCACCGGGGAGCTGTTTTTT
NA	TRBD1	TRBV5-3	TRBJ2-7	CARSHDRDTYEQYF	TGTGCCAGAAGCCACGACAGGGATACCTACGAGCAGTACTTC
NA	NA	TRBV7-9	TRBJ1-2	CASSLIVRENYGYTF	TGTGCCAGCAGCTTAATAGTCCGAGAGAACTATGGCTACACCTTC
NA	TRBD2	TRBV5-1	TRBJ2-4	CASSPPASGKNIQYF	TGCGCCAGCAGCCCCCCAGCTAGCGGGAAAAACATTCAGTACTTC
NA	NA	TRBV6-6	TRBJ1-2	CASSLTDNYGYTF	TGTGCCAGCAGTTTGACAGATAACTATGGCTACACCTTC
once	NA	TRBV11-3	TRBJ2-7	CASSLDRGLSGEQYF	TGTGCCAGCAGCTTAGATCGAGGGTTAAGTGGGGAGCAGTACTTC
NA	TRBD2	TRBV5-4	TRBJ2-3	CASSLGLAGTDTQYF	TGTGCCAGCAGCCTAGGACTAGCGGGAACAGATACGCAGTATTTT
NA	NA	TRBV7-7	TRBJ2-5	CASSFSFQETQYF	TGTGCTAGCAGCTTTAGTTTCCAAGAGACCCAGTACTTC
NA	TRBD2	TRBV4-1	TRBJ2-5	CASSQDRELAGGDMETQYF	TGCGCCAGCAGCCAAGACAGGGAACTAGCGGGGGGAGATATGGAGACCCAGTACTTC
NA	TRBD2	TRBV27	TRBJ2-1	CASSYRSGDNEQFF	TGTGCCAGCAGTTACCGTAGCGGGGACAATGAGCAGTTCTTC
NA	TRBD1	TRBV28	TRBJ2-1	CASSLYVTGGSYNEQFF	TGTGCCAGCAGTTTATATGTTACAGGGGGTTCCTACAATGAGCAGTTCTTC
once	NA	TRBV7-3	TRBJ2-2	CASSLWTVGAGELFF	TGTGCCAGCAGCCTCTGGACAGTAGGAGCCGGGGAGCTGTTTTTT
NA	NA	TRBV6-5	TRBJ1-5	CASSLREYQPQHF	TGTGCCAGCAGTTTGAGAGAGTATCAGCCCCAGCATTTT
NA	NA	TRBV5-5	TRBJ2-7	CASSSPSSYEQYF	TGTGCCAGCAGCTCGCCGAGTTCCTACGAGCAGTACTTC
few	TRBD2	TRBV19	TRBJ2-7	CASSRLAGVREQYF	TGTGCCAGTAGTAGGCTAGCGGGAGTACGCGAGCAGTACTTC
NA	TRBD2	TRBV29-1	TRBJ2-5	CSVEYAGGQYF	TGCAGCGTTGAGTACGCGGGAGGACAGTACTTC
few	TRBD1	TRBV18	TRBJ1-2	CASSGQGLEGYTF	TGTGCCAGCTCGGGACAGGGACTTGAAGGCTACACCTTC
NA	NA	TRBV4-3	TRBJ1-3	CASSQDHSGVFGNTIYF	TGCGCCAGCAGCCAAGATCATTCAGGGGTTTTCGGAAACACCATATATTTT
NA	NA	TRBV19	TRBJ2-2	CASTRQGGSGELFF	TGTGCCAGTACGCGGCAGGGGGGCTCCGGGGAGCTGTTTTTT
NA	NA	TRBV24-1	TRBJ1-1	CATSDFQGLVNTEAFF	TGTGCCACCAGTGATTTCCAGGGCCTCGTGAACACTGAAGCTTTCTTT
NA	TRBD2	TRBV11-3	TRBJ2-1	CASSSGTSGRAGEQFF	TGTGCCAGCAGCTCCGGGACTAGCGGGAGGGCCGGAGAGCAGTTCTTC
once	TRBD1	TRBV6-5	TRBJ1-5	CASSMDREYQPQHF	TGTGCCAGCAGCATGGACAGGGAATATCAGCCCCAGCATTTT
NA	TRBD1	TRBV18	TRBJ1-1	CASSPSTGTRTEAFF	TGTGCCAGCTCACCATCGACAGGGACACGCACTGAAGCTTTCTTT
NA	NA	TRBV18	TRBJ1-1	CASSPRQTSTNTEAFF	TGTGCCAGCTCACCACGACAGACCTCGACGAACACTGAAGCTTTCTTT
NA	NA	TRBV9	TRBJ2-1	CASSVGRGNHYNEQFF	TGTGCCAGCAGCGTAGGGCGGGGAAATCACTACAATGAGCAGTTCTTC
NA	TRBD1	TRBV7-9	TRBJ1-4	CASSLHTGAGEKLFF	TGTGCCAGCAGCCTCCACACAGGGGCGGGTGAAAAACTGTTTTTT
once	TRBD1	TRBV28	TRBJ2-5	CASSPDRGETQYF	TGTGCCAGCAGCCCCGACAGGGGTGAGACCCAGTACTTC
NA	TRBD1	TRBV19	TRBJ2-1	CASSMPLPGQGHDEQFF	TGTGCCAGTAGTATGCCCCTGCCGGGACAGGGTCATGATGAGCAGTTCTTC
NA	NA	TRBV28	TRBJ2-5	CASSLMGHQGETQYF	TGTGCCAGCAGTTTAATGGGACACCAGGGGGAGACCCAGTACTTC
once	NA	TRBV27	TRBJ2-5	CASSLRREETQYF	TGTGCCAGCAGTTTACGTAGGGAGGAGACCCAGTACTTC
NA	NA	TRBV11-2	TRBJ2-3	CASSLVAGTDTQYF	TGTGCCAGCAGCTTAGTAGCAGGGACAGATACGCAGTATTTT
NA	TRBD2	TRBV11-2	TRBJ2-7	CASSFGREVGYEQYF	TGTGCCAGCAGCTTTGGGCGGGAGGTCGGTTACGAGCAGTACTTC
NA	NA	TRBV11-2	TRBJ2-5	CASSRDFQETQYF	TGTGCCAGCAGTCGGGACTTCCAAGAGACCCAGTACTTC
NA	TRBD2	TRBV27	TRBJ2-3	CASRGLETSGASTDTQYF	TGTGCCAGCAGGGGCTTAGAGACTAGCGGGGCTTCCACAGATACGCAGTATTTT
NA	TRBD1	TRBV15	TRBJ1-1	CATSSWTGSNTEAFF	TGTGCCACCAGCTCTTGGACAGGCTCGAACACTGAAGCTTTCTTT
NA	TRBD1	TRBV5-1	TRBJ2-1	CASSWGQESEQFF	TGCGCCAGCAGCTGGGGACAGGAGAGTGAGCAGTTCTTC
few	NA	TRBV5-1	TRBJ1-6	CASSLTRQPYSPLHF	TGCGCCAGCAGCTTGACGAGACAGCCCTATTCACCCCTCCACTTT
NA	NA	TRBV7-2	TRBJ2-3	CASSLGLRLGPDTQYF	TGTGCCAGCAGCTTAGGGTTAAGACTAGGACCAGATACGCAGTATTTT
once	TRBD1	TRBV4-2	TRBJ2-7	CASSPTGHDDYEQYF	TGTGCCAGCAGCCCGACAGGGCACGATGACTACGAGCAGTACTTC
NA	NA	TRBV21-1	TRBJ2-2	CASSARPGRANTGELFF	TGTGCCAGCAGCGCCCGACCCGGGAGGGCGAACACCGGGGAGCTGTTTTTT
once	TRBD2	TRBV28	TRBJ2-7	CASSFQGLGGYEQYF	TGTGCCAGCAGTTTCCAGGGACTAGGGGGCTACGAGCAGTACTTC
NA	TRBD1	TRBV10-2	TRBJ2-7	CASSRDRDYEQYF	TGCGCCAGCAGCCGGGACAGGGACTACGAGCAGTACTTC
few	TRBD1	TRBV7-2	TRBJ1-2	CASSLDRGLGYTF	TGTGCCAGCAGCCTGGACAGGGGGCTTGGCTACACCTTC
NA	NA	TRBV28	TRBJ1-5	CASKAGIYQPQHF	TGTGCCAGCAAAGCAGGGATCTATCAGCCCCAGCATTTT
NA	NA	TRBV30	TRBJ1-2	CAWSDPPRASYGYTF	TGTGCCTGGAGCGACCCCCCCAGGGCCTCCTATGGCTACACCTTC
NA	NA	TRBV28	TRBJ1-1	CASSWSGYTEAFF	TGTGCCAGCAGTTGGTCAGGCTACACTGAAGCTTTCTTT
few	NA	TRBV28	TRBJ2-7	CASSFLLGPYEQYF	TGTGCCAGCAGTTTTCTTCTGGGGCCCTACGAGCAGTACTTC
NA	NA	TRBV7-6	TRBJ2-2	CASSFARGEGGELFF	TGTGCCAGCAGCTTCGCCCGGGGAGAGGGTGGGGAGCTGTTTTTT
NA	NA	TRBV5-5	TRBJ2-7	CASSLNRYEQYF	TGTGCCAGCAGCCTAAACAGGTACGAGCAGTACTTC
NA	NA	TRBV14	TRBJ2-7	CASSQDLGSEQYF	TGTGCCAGCAGCCAAGATTTGGGCAGCGAGCAGTACTTC
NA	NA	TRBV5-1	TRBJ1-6	CASSEQFNSPLHF	TGCGCCAGCAGCGAACAGTTTAATTCACCCCTCCACTTT
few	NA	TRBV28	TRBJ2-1	CASSIYAEQFF	TGTGCCAGCAGCATCTATGCTGAGCAGTTCTTC
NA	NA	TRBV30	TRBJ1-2	CAWGDYGYTF	TGTGCCTGGGGCGACTATGGCTACACCTTC
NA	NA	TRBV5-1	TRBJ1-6	CASSLEISVSNSPLHF	TGCGCCAGCAGCTTGGAAATCAGCGTGTCTAATTCACCCCTCCACTTT
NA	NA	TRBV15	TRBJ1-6	CATSRVSGRYNSPLHF	TGTGCCACCAGCAGAGTTTCAGGGCGATATAATTCACCCCTCCACTTT
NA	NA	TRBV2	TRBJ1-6	CASREGIHNSPLHF	TGTGCCAGCAGAGAAGGTATCCATAATTCACCCCTCCACTTT
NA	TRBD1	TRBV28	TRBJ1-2	CASSRTTGGIGGYTF	TGTGCCAGCAGCCGTACGACAGGGGGGATTGGTGGCTACACCTTC
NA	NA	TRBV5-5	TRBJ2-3	CASSPWGGFADTQYF	TGTGCCAGCAGCCCGTGGGGGGGCTTTGCAGATACGCAGTATTTT